This T cell receptor beta chain derives from a study of CD8 T cells in ankylosing spondylitis. Whole-study results and caveats: Characteristic, it appeared, of ankylosing spondylitis blood was a TCR beta motif of fewer than 10 highly homologous variants. Peripheral blood held disease-linked clones only at relatively low frequency, and these were CD8+.

TCRdb used MiXCR to reprocess the 5' RACE reads, holding one entry per CDR3 protein. The table lists some 700,000 distinct CDR3 sequences, roughly 19% of them singletons. Comments on this clonotype: Its antigen is unknown.

The CDR3 runs to 14 residues. Germline-derived CDR1 and CDR2 are MDHEN and SYDVKM. V was pared by 10 bases and J by 9 bases, with 11 bases of the junction left unmatched. The chain joins TRBV28 to TRBJ1-6, with 8 bases aligning to TRBD1. The sequencing sample was made of blood, either unsorted or a sorted T cell fraction (not recorded which). This receptor was taken from a male donor with ankylosing spondylitis. CDR3 nucleotides: TGTGCCACCCAAGGTGGACAGGGTCGTTCACCCCTCCACTTT. Protein sequence: CATQGGQGRSPLHF.